These T cell receptor beta chains were read from a single sample in a study of technical replicates of blood from a few donors. Clones were sequenced by immunoSEQ multiplex PCR, and TCRdb holds only the in-frame ones, with some missing. The data hold roughly 97,000 clones, with approximately 96% observed a single time. The sequenced material came from T cells isolated from PBMCs. The receptors were sampled from a human donor in good health. Each CDR3 is given with its conserved first and last residue. The order of the fields is D gene, J gene, clone size, CDR3 length, V gene, CDR3 DNA, CDR3 protein. D genes are given only for firm matches. Size values are once, few and many counts, or a class for expanded clones, and some rows have none.

>NA|TRBJ1-5|NA|13|TRBV28
TGTGCCAGCAGTTTAACAGGGTATGAGCCCCAGCATTTT
CASSLTGYEPQHF
>TRBD2|TRBJ2-1|once|14|TRBV30
TGTGCCTGGAGCGCGACTAGCGTACACAATGAGCAGTTCTTC
CAWSATSVHNEQFF
>NA|TRBJ2-7|once|13|TRBV12-5
TGTGCTAGTGGTCTCGGGTCTCCCGACGAGCAGTACTTC
CASGLGSPDEQYF
>TRBD2|TRBJ2-7|NA|17|TRBV6-1
TGTGCCAGCAGTGAAGTGGGACTAGCGGGGATCTCCTACGAGCAGTACTTC
CASSEVGLAGISYEQYF
>TRBD2|TRBJ2-3|NA|15|TRBV2
TGTGCCAGCAGAAGAGCGGGAGGGGGCACAGATACGCAGTATTTT
CASRRAGGGTDTQYF
>TRBD2|TRBJ2-7|once|15|TRBV5-6
TGTGCCAGCAGCGTCGGACTAGCGGGAGAGTACGAGCAGTACTTC
CASSVGLAGEYEQYF
>TRBD1|TRBJ2-7|NA|12|TRBV2
TGTGCCAGCAGGGGACAGGTCTACGAGCAGTACTTC
CASRGQVYEQYF
>TRBD2|TRBJ2-1|NA|15|TRBV9
TGTGCCAGCAGCGTAGTGGCAGCGGGAGGTTTTGAGCAGTTCTTC
CASSVVAAGGFEQFF
>TRBD2|TRBJ2-3|NA|12|TRBV27
TGCTCGACTAGCGGGATTTTAGATACGCAGTATTTT
CSTSGILDTQYF
>NA|TRBJ1-1|NA|16|TRBV23-1
TGCGCCAGCAGTCAATCAAATGGGCAGGGTGGGACTGAAGCTTTCTTT
CASSQSNGQGGTEAFF
>NA|TRBJ2-5|NA|13|TRBV18
TGTGCCAGCTCACCACTGGCAGGAGAGACCCAGTACTTC
CASSPLAGETQYF
>NA|TRBJ2-2|NA|16|TRBV29-1
TGCAGCGTTGTCGGCTATGGGGGGAGTAAGCCCGGGGAGCTGTTTTTT
CSVVGYGGSKPGELFF
>TRBD2|TRBJ2-7|NA|13|TRBV27
TGTGCCAGCTCTTTTAGCGGGAGCTACGAGCAGTACTTC
CASSFSGSYEQYF
>NA|TRBJ2-7|once|13|TRBV27
TGTGCCAGCAGTCCACACACAGGGTCCGAGCAGTACTTC
CASSPHTGSEQYF
>TRBD1|TRBJ2-1|NA|15|TRBV7-8
TGTGCCAGCAGGGGGACAGGGGGCATCTACAATGAGCAGTTCTTC
CASRGTGGIYNEQFF
>NA|TRBJ1-1|NA|13|TRBV19
TGTGCCAGTAGGTACAGAGTGAACACTGAAGCTTTCTTT
CASRYRVNTEAFF
>TRBD1|TRBJ1-5|NA|15|TRBV2
TGTGCCAGCAGTGAATCACAGGGGGCTGTTCAGCCCCAGCATTTT
CASSESQGAVQPQHF
>NA|TRBJ1-1|NA|13|TRBV11-2
TGTGCCAGCAGAACAAGGGGAAGTACTGAAGCTTTCTTT
CASRTRGSTEAFF
>TRBD2|TRBJ2-1|NA|16|TRBV4-1
TGCGCCAGCAGCCTTACTTATGGACTAGCGGGAGATGAGCAGTTCTTC
CASSLTYGLAGDEQFF
>TRBD1|TRBJ1-1|NA|14|TRBV5-1
TGCGCCAGCAGTGCCGGGACAGGGGCGTCTGAAGCTTTCTTT
CASSAGTGASEAFF
>TRBD2|TRBJ2-7|NA|15|TRBV2
TGTGCCAGCAGTGATGTAGGACTAGCGGGAGTTGAGCAGTACTTC
CASSDVGLAGVEQYF
>NA|TRBJ2-7|NA|14|TRBV6-1
TGTGCCAGCAGTGAAGCGGGAGGGGGCTACGAGCAGTACTTC
CASSEAGGGYEQYF
>NA|TRBJ2-7|NA|13|TRBV7-3
TGTGCCAGCAGCCAAGACAGAATCGACGAGCAGTACTTC
CASSQDRIDEQYF
>NA|TRBJ2-7|NA|13|TRBV27
TGTGCCGCCGGTCAGCTAGCGTCACACGAGCAGTACTTC
CAAGQLASHEQYF
>TRBD1|TRBJ1-2|NA|14|TRBV5-4
TGTGCCAGCAGCTTGGCCGGGACAGGGCATGGCTACACCTTC
CASSLAGTGHGYTF
>NA|TRBJ2-7|NA|13|TRBV6-1
TGTGCCAGCAGTGAAGTTGTCCTCTACGAGCAGTACTTC
CASSEVVLYEQYF
>TRBD2|TRBJ2-7|few|15|TRBV11-2
TGTGCCAGCAGCTTAGCCGGGACTAGCGGGAGTCATTGGGTCTTC
CASSLAGTSGSHWVF
>TRBD1|TRBJ2-1|NA|14|TRBV10-3
TGTGCCATCAGCCCGGGACAGGGGGTGAATGAGCAGTTCTTC
CAISPGQGVNEQFF
>NA|TRBJ1-1|NA|14|TRBV6-5
TGTGCCAGCAGTTACTCCGGGGGGGGCACTGAAGCTTTCTTT
CASSYSGGGTEAFF
>NA|TRBJ1-1|NA|13|TRBV7-9
TGTGCCAGCAGCTTATCAGGGAACACTGAAGCTTTCTTT
CASSLSGNTEAFF
>NA|TRBJ1-2|NA|13|TRBV30
TGTGCCTGGAGTTCATTTACGGGGTATGGCTACACCTTC
CAWSSFTGYGYTF
>TRBD1|TRBJ1-3|once|14|TRBV6-5
TGTGCCAGCAGGTCGACAGGGGCTGGAAACACCATATATTTT
CASRSTGAGNTIYF
>NA|TRBJ2-1|NA|12|TRBV6-5
TGTGCCAGCAGTTACTCCTCCTATGAGCAGTTCTTC
CASSYSSYEQFF
>NA|TRBJ2-1|NA|11|TRBV6-6
TGTGCCAGCAGTCCGGGTGTTGAGCAGTTCTTC
CASSPGVEQFF
>TRBD1|TRBJ2-4|once|15|TRBV5-1
TGCGCCAGCAGCTCGGGCGGGGACAGGGGTAACATTCAGTACTTC
CASSSGGDRGNIQYF
>TRBD2|TRBJ2-1|NA|16|TRBV27
TGTGCCAGCAGTTTATTTAGCGGGAGCTCCTACAATGAGCAGTTCTTC
CASSLFSGSSYNEQFF
>NA|TRBJ1-1|NA|14|TRBV19
TGTGCCAGTAGTGAGGGCGTCACGGGCACTGAAGCTTTCTTT
CASSEGVTGTEAFF
>NA|TRBJ2-7|NA|13|TRBV27
TGTGCCAGCAGTTTCGGTCTCTACTACGAGCAGTACTTC
CASSFGLYYEQYF
>NA|TRBJ2-5|NA|14|TRBV2
TGTGCCAGCAGTGATACAGGGTTCCAAGAGACCCAGTACTTC
CASSDTGFQETQYF
>NA|TRBJ2-1|NA|14|TRBV2
TGTGCCAGCAGTGTCTCTCGAAAGGACAGTCGTATGTTCTTC
CASSVSRKDSRMFF
>TRBD1|TRBJ1-1|NA|13|TRBV28
TGTGCCAGCAGTATGACAGGGAGCACTGAAGCTTTCTTT
CASSMTGSTEAFF
>NA|TRBJ1-2|NA|15|TRBV2
TGTGCCAGCAGAACCCCTTCCAGGGCTCGATATGGCTACACCTTC
CASRTPSRARYGYTF
>TRBD1|TRBJ1-1|NA|13|TRBV10-1
TGCGCCAGCAGAAATGACAGGGACACTGAAGCTTTCTTT
CASRNDRDTEAFF